The sequence of this T cell receptor beta chain was determined in a study of blood T cells in healthy people across ages. Study-wide points: Long-lived and aged donors differed, with more naive CD4+ cells and higher diversity in the long-lived.

With a J-beta primer mix and a sample-barcoded 5' primer, a second PCR ran about 7 to 11 cycles. TCRdb independently ran MiXCR on the 5' RACE reads; one entry per CDR3 protein. The sample has approximately 690,000 distinct CDR3 sequences, about 53% seen once. Notes on this clonotype: Its specificity is unknown.

V was pared by 6 bases and J by 3 bases, with 19 bases between. The length of the CDR3 is 16 residues. The sample consisted of blood. V usage is TRBV12-3 or TRBV12-4 and J usage is TRBJ2-3, with D possibly matching TRBD2 (6 bases). The source is a man in his 60s in good health. In DNA form, the CDR3 reads TGTGCCAGCAGCCCCCTGGGTGGCGGGGTTACAGATACGCAGTATTTT. This gives the protein CASSPLGGGVTDTQYF.